This T cell receptor beta chain was profiled in a study of cytomegalovirus exposure and HLA in healthy donors. The study, taken as a whole, reports: HLA alleles were associated with 16,000 or so TCR beta sequences in a later analysis at 0.05 false discovery rate.

The CDR3 length is 12 residues. The ends were cut back, 1 base at V and 6 bases at J, with 7 bases in the middle. Germline CDR1 is SQVTM and CDR2 is ANQGSEA. PCR involved 60 Vbeta and 13 Jbeta primers. Sequenced by immunoSEQ multiplex PCR; TCRdb stores in-frame clones only, minus some. Among under 200,000 clones listed, 71% were seen once. This clone has more than one count but fewer than ten. What it recognizes is unknown. The chain uses TRBV29-1 and TRBJ2-1, with no clear D. The sequence was obtained from a woman aged 25-40 years in good health and CMV-seronegative. Sequences were obtained from PBMCs. The CDR3 bases are TGCAGCGTTGAAGTTCAGATCAATGAGCAGTTCTTC. Its translation: CSVEVQINEQFF.